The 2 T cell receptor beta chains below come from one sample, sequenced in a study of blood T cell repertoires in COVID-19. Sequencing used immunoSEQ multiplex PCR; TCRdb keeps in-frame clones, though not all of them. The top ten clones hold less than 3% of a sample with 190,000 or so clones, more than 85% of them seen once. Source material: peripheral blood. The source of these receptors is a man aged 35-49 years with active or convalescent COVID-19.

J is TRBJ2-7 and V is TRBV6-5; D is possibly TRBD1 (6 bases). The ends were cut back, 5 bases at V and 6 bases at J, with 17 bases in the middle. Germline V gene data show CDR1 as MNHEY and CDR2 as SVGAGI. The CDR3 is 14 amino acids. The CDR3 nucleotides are TGTGCCAGCAGTAAACAGGGACACAGCATCGAGCAGTACTTC. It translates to CASSKQGHSIEQYF.

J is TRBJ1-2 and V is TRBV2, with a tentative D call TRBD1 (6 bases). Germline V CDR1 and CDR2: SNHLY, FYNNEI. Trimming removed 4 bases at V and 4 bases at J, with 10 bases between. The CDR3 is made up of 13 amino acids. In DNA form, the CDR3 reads TGTGCCAGCAGTGCAGGGGAGCTCTATGGCTACACCTTC. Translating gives CASSAGELYGYTF. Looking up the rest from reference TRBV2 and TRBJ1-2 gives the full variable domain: EPEVTQTPSHQVTQMGQEVILRCVPISNHLYFYWYRQILGQKVEFLVSFYNNEISEKSEIFDDQFSVERPDGSNFTLKIRSTKLEDSAMYFCASSAGELYGYTFGSGTRLTVV.